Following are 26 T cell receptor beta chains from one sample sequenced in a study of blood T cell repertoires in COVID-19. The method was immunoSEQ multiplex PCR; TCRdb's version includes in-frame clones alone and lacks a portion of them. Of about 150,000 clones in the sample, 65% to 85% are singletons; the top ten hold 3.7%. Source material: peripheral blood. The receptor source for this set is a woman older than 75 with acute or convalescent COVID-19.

Here the CDR3 reads CASRIRDYQETQYF. The CDR3 nucleotides read TGTGCCAGCAGGATCCGGGACTACCAAGAGACCCAGTACTTC. The V gene is TRBV2, the J gene TRBJ2-5, with D possibly TRBD2 on 6 matching bases. Between the trimmed V and J ends, which lost 6 bases and 0 bases, there was a span of 11 bases. Germline values: CDR1 SNHLY, CDR2 FYNNEI. This CDR3 has 14 residues.

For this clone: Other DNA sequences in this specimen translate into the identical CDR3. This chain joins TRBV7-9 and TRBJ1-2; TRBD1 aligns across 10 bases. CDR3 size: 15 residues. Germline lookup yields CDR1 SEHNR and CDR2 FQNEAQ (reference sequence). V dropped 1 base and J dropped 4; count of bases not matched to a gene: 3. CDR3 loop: CASSLGQGAGYGYTF. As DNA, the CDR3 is TGTGCCAGCAGCTTAGGACAGGGGGCCGGCTATGGCTACACCTTC.

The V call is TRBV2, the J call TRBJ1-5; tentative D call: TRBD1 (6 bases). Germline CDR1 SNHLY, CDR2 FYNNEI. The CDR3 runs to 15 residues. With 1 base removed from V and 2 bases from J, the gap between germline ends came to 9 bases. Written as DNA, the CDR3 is TGTGCCAGCAGTGAAGAGGGGGGGGGCAATCAGCCCCAGCATTTT. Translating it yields CASSEEGGGNQPQHF.

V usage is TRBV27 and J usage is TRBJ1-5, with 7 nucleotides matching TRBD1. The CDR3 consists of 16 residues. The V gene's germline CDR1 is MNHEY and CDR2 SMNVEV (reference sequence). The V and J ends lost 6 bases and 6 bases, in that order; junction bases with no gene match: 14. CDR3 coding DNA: TGTGCCAGCAGGCGCCGTGAAGGGGGCTGGGGTCAGCCCCAGCATTTT. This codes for CASRRREGGWGQPQHF.

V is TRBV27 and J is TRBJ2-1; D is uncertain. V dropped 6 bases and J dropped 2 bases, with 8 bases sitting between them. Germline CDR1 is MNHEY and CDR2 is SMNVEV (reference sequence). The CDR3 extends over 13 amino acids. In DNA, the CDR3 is TGTGCCAGCAGGCAGGCACCCTACAATGAGCAGTTCTTC. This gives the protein CASRQAPYNEQFF.

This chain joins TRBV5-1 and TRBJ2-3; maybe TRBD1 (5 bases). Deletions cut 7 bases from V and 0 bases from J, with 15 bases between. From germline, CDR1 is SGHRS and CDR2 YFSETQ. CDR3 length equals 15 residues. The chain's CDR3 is CASFTGASSTDTQYF. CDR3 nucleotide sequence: TGCGCCAGCTTCACAGGCGCCTCAAGCACAGATACGCAGTATTTT.

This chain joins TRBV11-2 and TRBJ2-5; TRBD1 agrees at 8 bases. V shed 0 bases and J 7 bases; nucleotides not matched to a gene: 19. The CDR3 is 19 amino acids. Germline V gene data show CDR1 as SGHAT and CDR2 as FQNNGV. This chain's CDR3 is CASSLEAGTQGAFRRTQYF. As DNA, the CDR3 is TGTGCCAGCAGCTTAGAAGCCGGGACTCAGGGGGCGTTCCGAAGGACCCAGTACTTC.

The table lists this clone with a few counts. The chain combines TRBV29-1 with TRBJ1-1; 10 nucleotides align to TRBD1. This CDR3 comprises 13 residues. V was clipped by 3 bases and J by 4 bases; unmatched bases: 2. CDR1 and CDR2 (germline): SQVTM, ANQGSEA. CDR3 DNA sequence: TGCAGCGTTGAGCGGACAGGGGGCACTGAAGCTTTCTTT. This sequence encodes CSVERTGGTEAFF. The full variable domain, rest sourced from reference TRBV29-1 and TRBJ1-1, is SAVISQKPSRDICQRGTSLTIQCQVDSQVTMMFWYRQQPGQSLTLIATANQGSEATYESGFVIDKFPISRPNLTFSTLTVSNMSPEDSSIYLCSVERTGGTEAFFGQGTRLTVV.

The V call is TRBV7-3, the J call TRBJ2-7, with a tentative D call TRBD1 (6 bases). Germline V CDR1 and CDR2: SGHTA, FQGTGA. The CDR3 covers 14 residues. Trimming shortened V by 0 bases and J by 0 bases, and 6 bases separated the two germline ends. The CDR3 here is CASSLTDSSYEQYF. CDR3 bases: TGTGCCAGCAGCTTAACGGACAGCTCCTACGAGCAGTACTTC.

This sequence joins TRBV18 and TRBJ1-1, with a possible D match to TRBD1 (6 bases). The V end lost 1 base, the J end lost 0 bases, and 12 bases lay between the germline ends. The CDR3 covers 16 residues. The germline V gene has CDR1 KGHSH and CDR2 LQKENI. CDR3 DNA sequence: TGTGCCAGCTCACCACAGGGGGGGGAGCTGAACACTGAAGCTTTCTTT. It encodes CASSPQGGELNTEAFF.

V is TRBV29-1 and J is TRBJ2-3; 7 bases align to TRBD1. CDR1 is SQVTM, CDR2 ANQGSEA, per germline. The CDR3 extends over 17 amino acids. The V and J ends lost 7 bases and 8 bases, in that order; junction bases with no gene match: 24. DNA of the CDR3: TGCAGCGCCAGGGGGTCCGAGGGCGCATGGGGCTCAGGTACGCAGTATTTT. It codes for CSARGSEGAWGSGTQYF.

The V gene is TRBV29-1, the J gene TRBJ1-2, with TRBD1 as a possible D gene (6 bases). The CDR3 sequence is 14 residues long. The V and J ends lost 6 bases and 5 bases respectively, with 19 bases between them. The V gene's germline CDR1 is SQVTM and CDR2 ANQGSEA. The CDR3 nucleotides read TGCAGCGTGGGGGAGCCTTCTAGGGGGTATGGCTACACCTTC. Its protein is CSVGEPSRGYGYTF.

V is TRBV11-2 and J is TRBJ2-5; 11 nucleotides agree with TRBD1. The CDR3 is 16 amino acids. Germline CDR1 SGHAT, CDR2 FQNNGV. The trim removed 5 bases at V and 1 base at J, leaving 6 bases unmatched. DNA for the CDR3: TGTGCCAGCAGCCACACCGGGACAGGGGGCCAAGAGACCCAGTACTTC. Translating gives CASSHTGTGGQETQYF.

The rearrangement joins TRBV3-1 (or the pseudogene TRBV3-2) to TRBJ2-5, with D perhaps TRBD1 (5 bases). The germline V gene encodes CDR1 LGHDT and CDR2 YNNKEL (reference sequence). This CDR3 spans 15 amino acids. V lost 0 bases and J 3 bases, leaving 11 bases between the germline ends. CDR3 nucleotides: TGTGCCAGCAGCCAAGATTTTGGCAGGGAAGAGACCCAGTACTTC. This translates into CASSQDFGREETQYF.

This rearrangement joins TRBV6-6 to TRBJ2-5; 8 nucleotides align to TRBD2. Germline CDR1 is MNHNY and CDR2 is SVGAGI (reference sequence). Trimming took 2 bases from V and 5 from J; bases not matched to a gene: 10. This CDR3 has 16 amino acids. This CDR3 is CASSYPTGGGGETQYF. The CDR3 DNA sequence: TGTGCCAGCAGTTACCCGACGGGGGGGGGCGGGGAGACCCAGTACTTC.

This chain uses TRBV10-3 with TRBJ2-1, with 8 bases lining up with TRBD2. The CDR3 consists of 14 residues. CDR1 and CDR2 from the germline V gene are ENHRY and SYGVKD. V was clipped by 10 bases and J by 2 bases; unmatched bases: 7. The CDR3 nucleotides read TGTGCCACCGAATCGGGGGGGACCTACAATGAGCAGTTCTTC. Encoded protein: CATESGGTYNEQFF.

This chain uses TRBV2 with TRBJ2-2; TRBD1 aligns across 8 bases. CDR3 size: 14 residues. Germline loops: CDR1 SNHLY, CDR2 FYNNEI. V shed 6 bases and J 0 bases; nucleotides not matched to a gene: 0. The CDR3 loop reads CASRQGANTGELFF. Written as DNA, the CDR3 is TGTGCCAGCAGACAGGGGGCGAACACCGGGGAGCTGTTTTTT.

As DNA, the CDR3 is TGTGCCTGGAGGGACAAACGTACAGGTAGTCGAAACACCATATATTTT. Its protein is CAWRDKRTGSRNTIYF. The chain recombines TRBV30 with TRBJ1-3, with TRBD1 as a possible D gene (5 bases). CDR1 is GTSNPN and CDR2 is SVGIG in the germline V gene (reference sequence). The CDR3 has 16 amino acids. The V end was cut by 3 bases, the J end by 5 bases, with 20 bases between.

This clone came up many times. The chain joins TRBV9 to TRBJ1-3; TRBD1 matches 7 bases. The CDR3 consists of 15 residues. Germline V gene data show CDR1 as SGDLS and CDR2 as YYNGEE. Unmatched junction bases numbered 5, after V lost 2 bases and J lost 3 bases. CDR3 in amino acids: CASSVEGALGNTIYF. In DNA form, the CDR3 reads TGTGCCAGCAGCGTCGAGGGGGCTCTTGGAAACACCATATATTTT. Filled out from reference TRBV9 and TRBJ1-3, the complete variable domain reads DSGVTQTPKHLITATGQRVTLRCSPRSGDLSVYWYQQSLDQGLQFLIQYYNGEERAKGNILERFSAQQFPDLHSELNLSSLELGDSALYFCASSVEGALGNTIYFGEGSWLTVV.

CDR3 in DNA: TGTGCCAGCTCACCAACCCCGGGACACCCTACAGAGCAGTACTTC. It yields the protein CASSPTPGHPTEQYF. This chain links TRBV18 with TRBJ2-7, with a possible D match to TRBD1 (6 bases). CDR1 and CDR2 from the germline V gene are KGHSH and LQKENI. The CDR3 has 15 amino acids. The V end lost 2 bases, the J end lost 7 bases, and 18 bases lay between the germline ends.

DNA of the CDR3: TGTGCCAGCAGTCCCTTTCACAGGGGGCTCACTTTGAACACTGAAGCTTTCTTT. As protein: CASSPFHRGLTLNTEAFF. The rearrangement links TRBV27 to TRBJ1-1; 9 positions agree with TRBD1. Trimming took 5 bases from V and 0 from J; bases not matched to a gene: 13. The CDR3 contains 18 residues. The germline V gene encodes CDR1 MNHEY and CDR2 SMNVEV (reference sequence).

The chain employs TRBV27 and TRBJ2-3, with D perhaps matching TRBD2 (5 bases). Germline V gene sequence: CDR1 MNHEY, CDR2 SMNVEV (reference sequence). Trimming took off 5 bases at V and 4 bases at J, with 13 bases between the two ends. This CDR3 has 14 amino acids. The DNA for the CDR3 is TGTGCCAGCAGTCCCTGGACTCCCTCAGATACGCAGTATTTT. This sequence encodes CASSPWTPSDTQYF.

CDR3 residues: CASPGPTEAFF. The DNA for the CDR3 is TGTGCCAGCCCTGGCCCCACTGAAGCTTTCTTT. The chain recombines TRBV6-5 with TRBJ1-1, with D uncertain. V was pared by 8 bases and J by 4 bases, with 8 bases between. The CDR3 sequence is 11 residues long. The germline V gene has CDR1 MNHEY and CDR2 SVGAGI.

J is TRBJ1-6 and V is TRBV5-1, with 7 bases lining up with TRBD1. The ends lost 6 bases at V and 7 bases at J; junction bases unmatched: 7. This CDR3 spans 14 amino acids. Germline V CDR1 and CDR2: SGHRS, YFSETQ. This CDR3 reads CASKLDRKNSPLHF. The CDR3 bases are TGCGCCAGCAAGCTGGACAGGAAGAATTCACCCCTCCACTTT.

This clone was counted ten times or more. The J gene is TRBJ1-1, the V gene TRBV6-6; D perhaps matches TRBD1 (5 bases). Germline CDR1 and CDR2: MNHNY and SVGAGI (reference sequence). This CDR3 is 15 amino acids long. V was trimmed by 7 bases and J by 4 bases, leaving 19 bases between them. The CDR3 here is CASTPPTQRGTEAFF. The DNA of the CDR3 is TGTGCCAGCACCCCGCCCACTCAAAGGGGCACTGAAGCTTTCTTT.

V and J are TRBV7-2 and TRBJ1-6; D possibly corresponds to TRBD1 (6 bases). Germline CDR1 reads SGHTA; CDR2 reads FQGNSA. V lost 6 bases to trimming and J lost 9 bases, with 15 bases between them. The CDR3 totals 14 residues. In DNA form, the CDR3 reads TGTGCCAGCAGAGGTTTTGGGGGGGCTTCACCCCTCCACTTT. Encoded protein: CASRGFGGASPLHF.